This TCR beta chain emerged from a study of blood T cells in healthy people across ages (dated by TCRdb to the mid-2010s). Context from the whole study: In model experiments, template switching captured roughly one uniquely barcoded TCR beta cDNA molecule for every two T cells. For two donors (one aged 18 to 29 and one aged 80 or older), the study analyzed two additional independent replicas of 1 million unique cDNA reads from the same blood draw. Using deep sequencing normalized with unique cDNA molecular identifiers, the study measured how TCR beta repertoire diversity changes with age. The donors were divided into four age groups: young (average roughly 15 years), middle-aged (approximately 41), aged (around 59) and long-lived (about 90). Donors of different ages were randomly distributed across sequencing lanes to avoid experimental bias.

Overall study results and their limits: Since profiling was done on bulk unsorted PBMCs, naive and antigen-experienced compartments could not be conclusively compared. Observed TCR beta diversity per million T cells fell roughly linearly with age, and a significant reduction was already apparent by age around 40. There was a strong correlation between observed TCR beta diversity and the percentage of naive T cells measured by flow cytometry. Compared with the aged group, more naive CD4+ T cells, fewer expanded clones and increased TCR diversity were shown by the long-lived group, suggesting age selection. Total diversity estimates from one million sequenced T cells were considered lower bounds and underestimates. The CMV infection status of donors was not known, potentially confounding age-related changes in expanded clonotypes.

The donors were some 39 Caucasian individuals from Russia, aged about 6 to 95 years, who were systemically healthy. Each donor gave ten milliliters of peripheral blood, drawn into EDTA-treated Vacutainer tubes. Ficoll-Paque density-gradient centrifugation was used to isolate PBMCs, with at least 7 million per sample. Total RNA, at least 5.5 micrograms per sample, was extracted from PBMCs with Trizol reagent. For every donor, an aliquot of PBMCs went through flow cytometry to measure the percentages of naive CD45RAhigh/CD27high T cells. A remark on this clonotype: This receptor's antigen is unknown. No much larger clone is present one base from it, and per-base qualities are unavailable.

Looking up the germline V gene yields CDR1 LGHNA and CDR2 YNFKEQ. After removal of 5 bases from V and 2 bases from J, the junction retains 8 bases not matched to a gene. From its cysteine to its phenylalanine, the CDR3 spans 17 amino acids. Of all the DNA, just the CDR3 is kept, 51 bases in frame from base 1. The library was produced with 5' RACE. Instrument on record: Illumina HiSeq 2500. A second PCR of 7 to 11 cycles was performed with a sample-barcoded 5' primer and a J-beta primer mix. A unique molecular identifier was introduced onto each TCR beta cDNA molecule by a template-switch 5' adaptor carrying 12 random nucleotides. Each sample yielded at least 3 million CDR3-containing paired-end reads. All of the RNA was converted into first-strand cDNA using the Mint cDNA synthesis kit, with a TRBC-specific oligonucleotide serving as the primer. All cDNA was treated with uracil-DNA glycosylase and then went through a first 18-cycle PCR with the universal primers M1SS and BC2_uni_R. On the study's bioinformatics: Normalization of each sample was performed by random selection of 1 million high-quality reads, each carrying a distinct molecular identifier. Instead of being binned into consensus sequences, reads that shared molecular identifiers were thrown out. CDR3 identification, clonotype clustering and error correction used MiTCR with a Q25 quality threshold and the strictest error-elimination algorithm. A nonparametric unseen species model with Euler transformation was used to estimate lower-bound total TCR beta diversity. TCRdb reprocessed the public reads (quality trimming at Q25 with fastp, clone calling with MiXCR) and kept in-frame beta chains. Rows with a matching CDR3 protein are joined into one entry that keeps the most common DNA and genes. The V and J calls shown here were made by TCRdb, not taken from the authors' results. This sample lists under 1,000,000 distinct CDR3 sequences; about 46% were detected once. The ten largest clones represent 15% to 20% of the sample.

The source material was blood. Rearrangement joined TRBV4-2 to TRBJ2-3, and TRBD2 aligns with 12 junction nucleotides. The source is a man older than 75 in good health. The DNA sequence reads TGTGCCAGCAGCTTTCGGACTAGCGGGGATCCCACAGATACGCAGTATTTT. The resulting protein is CASSFRTSGDPTDTQYF.